These 10 T cell receptor beta chains were all obtained from the same sample, sequenced in a study of OX40 agonist ivuxolimab in advanced cancers. Profiled with immunoSEQ multiplex PCR; TCRdb holds only in-frame clones, not every one. This table has 65,000 to 85,000 clones, approximately 90% appearing once. Sequenced material: CD4+ or CD8+ T cells sorted from blood, taken in a trial of the OX40 agonist ivuxolimab. These receptors all come from an adult with an advanced solid tumor such as melanoma, head and neck, liver or kidney cancer.

The V call is TRBV5-6, the J call TRBJ2-7; possible D gene TRBD1, 6 bases. The CDR3 consists of 14 residues. CDR1 is SGHDT and CDR2 is YYEEEE in the germline V gene. Trimming stripped 2 bases from V and 4 bases from J, with 13 bases between. The CDR3 DNA is TGTGCCAGCAGCTTTGGGCCAGGGGTGTACGAGCAGTACTTC. Residues: CASSFGPGVYEQYF.

The V call is TRBV9, the J call TRBJ1-5; D might be TRBD1 (6 bases). CDR1 and CDR2 (germline): SGDLS, YYNGEE. This CDR3 has 14 amino acids. The V and J ends lost 3 bases and 2 bases respectively, with 9 bases between them. The CDR3 DNA reads TGTGCCAGCAGCGGAGGGGGGGGCAATCAGCCCCAGCATTTT. Translating it yields CASSGGGGNQPQHF.

This clone has just one count. The CDR3 sequence is CASSTFGGAGYGYTF. CDR3 sequence (DNA): TGTGCCAGTAGTACCTTCGGGGGCGCGGGCTATGGCTACACCTTC. V is TRBV19 and J is TRBJ1-2; a weak D match, TRBD1 (6 bases). Germline lookup yields CDR1 LNHDA and CDR2 SQIVND (reference sequence). The ends were cut back, 4 bases at V and 4 bases at J, with 16 bases in the middle. There are 15 residues in the CDR3.

The V gene is TRBV19, the J gene TRBJ1-5, with D perhaps matching TRBD1 (6 bases). Per the germline V gene, CDR1 is LNHDA and CDR2 is SQIVND (reference sequence). CDR3 length: 16 amino acids. Trimming took 3 bases from V and 1 from J, leaving 13 bases between them. CDR3 nucleotide sequence: TGTGCCAGTAGTATTGTAGGGAGGGGGAGCAATCAGCCCCAGCATTTT. The encoded protein is CASSIVGRGSNQPQHF. Variable domain in full (rest from reference TRBV19 and TRBJ1-5): DGGITQSPKYLFRKEGQNVTLSCEQNLNHDAMYWYRQDPGQGLRLIYYSQIVNDFQKGDIAEGYSVSREKKESFPLTVTSAQKNPTAFYLCASSIVGRGSNQPQHFGDGTRLSIL.

The rearrangement joins TRBV25-1 to TRBJ2-7, with a tentative D call TRBD1 (6 bases). The CDR3 is 14 amino acids. Germline assignment: CDR1 MGHDK and CDR2 SYGVNS. The ends were cut back, 0 bases at V and 3 bases at J, with 9 bases in the middle. In nucleotides, the CDR3 is TGTGCCAGCAGTGAATATACACAGGGCTACGAGCAGTACTTC. Amino acid sequence: CASSEYTQGYEQYF.

The chain uses TRBV11-2 and TRBJ2-1; D remains ambiguous. The V gene's germline CDR1 is SGHAT and CDR2 FQNNGV. V was pared by 4 bases and J by 3 bases, with 16 bases between. This CDR3 is built from 16 residues. The DNA of the CDR3 is TGTGCCAGCAGCTATTCTATAGAAGGCGGCTACAATGAGCAGTTCTTC. Encoded protein: CASSYSIEGGYNEQFF. Full variable domain (remainder filled in from reference TRBV11-2 and TRBJ2-1): EAGVAQSPRYKIIEKRQSVAFWCNPISGHATLYWYQQILGQGPKLLIQFQNNGVVDDSQLPKDRFSAERLKGVDSTLKIQPAKLEDSAVYLCASSYSIEGGYNEQFFGPGTRLTVL.

V gene TRBV27 combines with J gene TRBJ1-1, with TRBD1 identical over 7 bases. CDR3 size: 14 residues. The J segment lost 1 base and the V segment lost 7 bases, leaving 6 bases of the junction unmatched. Per the germline V gene, CDR1 is MNHEY and CDR2 is SMNVEV (reference sequence). The CDR3 here is CASTWAGGNTEAFF. DNA for the CDR3: TGTGCCAGCACCTGGGCAGGGGGGAACACTGAAGCTTTCTTT.

This chain connects TRBV9 to TRBJ2-7; TRBD1 matches at 7 bases. CDR3 length: 16 residues. V gave up 5 bases and J gave up 1 base; unmatched junction bases: 12. In germline, CDR1 is SGDLS, CDR2 YYNGEE. This CDR3 reads CASSEGDSRHSYEQYF. Written as DNA, the CDR3 is TGTGCCAGCAGTGAGGGGGACAGTAGGCATTCCTACGAGCAGTACTTC. The complete variable domain, with remaining parts taken from reference TRBV9 and TRBJ2-7, reads DSGVTQTPKHLITATGQRVTLRCSPRSGDLSVYWYQQSLDQGLQFLIQYYNGEERAKGNILERFSAQQFPDLHSELNLSSLELGDSALYFCASSEGDSRHSYEQYFGPGTRLTVT.

V gene TRBV7-6 combines with J gene TRBJ2-7, with D perhaps matching TRBD1 or TRBD2 (6 bases each). V dropped 1 base and J dropped 6 bases, with 10 bases sitting between them. The germline gives CDR1 SGHVS, CDR2 FNYEAQ. The CDR3 has 13 amino acids. The CDR3 region is CASSLGGAAEQYF. Here the CDR3 DNA reads TGTGCCAGCAGCTTAGGGGGGGCGGCCGAGCAGTACTTC. The full variable domain, in which reference TRBV7-6 and TRBJ2-7 provide the parts outside the CDR3, is GAGVSQSPRYKVTKRGQDVALRCDPISGHVSLYWYRQALGQGPEFLTYFNYEAQQDKSGLPNDRFSAERPEGSISTLTIQRTEQRDSAMYRCASSLGGAAEQYFGPGTRLTVT.

The chain joins TRBV6-1 to TRBJ2-7; D possibly corresponds to TRBD2 (6 bases). Germline CDR1 is MNHNS and CDR2 is SASEGT. CDR3 length: 11 residues. The V end was cut by 8 bases, the J end by 1 base, with 6 bases between. The CDR3 sequence is CASGGSYEQYF. Written as DNA, the CDR3 is TGTGCCAGCGGAGGGTCCTACGAGCAGTACTTC.